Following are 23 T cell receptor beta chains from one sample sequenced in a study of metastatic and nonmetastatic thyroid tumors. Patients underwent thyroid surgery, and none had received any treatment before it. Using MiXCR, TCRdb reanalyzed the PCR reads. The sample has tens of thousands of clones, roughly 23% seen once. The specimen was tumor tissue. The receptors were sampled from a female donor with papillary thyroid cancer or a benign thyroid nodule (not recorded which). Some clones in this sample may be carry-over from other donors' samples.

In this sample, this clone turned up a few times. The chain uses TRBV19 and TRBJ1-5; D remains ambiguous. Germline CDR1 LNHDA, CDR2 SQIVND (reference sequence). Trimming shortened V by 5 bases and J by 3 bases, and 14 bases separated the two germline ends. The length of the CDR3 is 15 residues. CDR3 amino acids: CASSAIWPPNQPQHF. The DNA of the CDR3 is TGTGCCAGTAGTGCTATTTGGCCCCCCAATCAGCCCCAGCATTTT.

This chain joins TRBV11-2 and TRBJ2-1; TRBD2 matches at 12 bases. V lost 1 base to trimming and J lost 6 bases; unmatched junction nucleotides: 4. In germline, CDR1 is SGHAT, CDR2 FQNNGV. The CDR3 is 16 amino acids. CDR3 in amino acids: CASSLGGLAGLNEQFF. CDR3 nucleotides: TGTGCCAGCAGCTTAGGGGGACTAGCGGGTCTCAATGAGCAGTTCTTC.

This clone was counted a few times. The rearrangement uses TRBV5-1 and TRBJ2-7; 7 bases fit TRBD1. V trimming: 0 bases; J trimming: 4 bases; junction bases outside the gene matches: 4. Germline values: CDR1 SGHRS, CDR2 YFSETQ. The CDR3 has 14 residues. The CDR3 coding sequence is TGCGCCAGCAGCTTGGTCCAGGGGGTTTACGAGCAGTACTTC. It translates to CASSLVQGVYEQYF.

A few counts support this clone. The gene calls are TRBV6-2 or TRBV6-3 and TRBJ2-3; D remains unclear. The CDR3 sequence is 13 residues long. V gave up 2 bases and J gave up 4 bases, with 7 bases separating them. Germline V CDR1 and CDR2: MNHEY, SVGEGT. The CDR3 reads CASSYRPPDTQYF. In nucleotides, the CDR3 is TGTGCCAGCAGTTACCGGCCCCCAGATACGCAGTATTTT.

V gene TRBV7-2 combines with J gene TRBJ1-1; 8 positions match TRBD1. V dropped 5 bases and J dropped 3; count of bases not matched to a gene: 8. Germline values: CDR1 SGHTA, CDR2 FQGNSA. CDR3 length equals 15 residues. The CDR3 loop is CASSPGTGDYTEAFF. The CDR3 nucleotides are TGTGCCAGCAGCCCCGGGACAGGTGACTACACTGAAGCTTTCTTT.

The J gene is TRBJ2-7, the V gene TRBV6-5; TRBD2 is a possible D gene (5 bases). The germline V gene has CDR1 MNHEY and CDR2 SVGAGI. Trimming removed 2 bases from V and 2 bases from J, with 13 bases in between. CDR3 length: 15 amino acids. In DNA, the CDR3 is TGTGCCAGCAGTTACGGAGGCGGACCGACCTACGAGCAGTACTTC. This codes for CASSYGGGPTYEQYF.

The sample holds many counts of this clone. The CDR3, as DNA: TGCGCCAGCAGCCCACACGTAACAACCTACGAGCAGTACTTC. Translation: CASSPHVTTYEQYF. This chain uses TRBV5-1 with TRBJ2-7; no reliable D call. Per the germline V gene, CDR1 is SGHRS and CDR2 is YFSETQ. The length of the CDR3 is 14 residues. The V and J ends lost 4 bases and 2 bases respectively, with 13 bases between them.

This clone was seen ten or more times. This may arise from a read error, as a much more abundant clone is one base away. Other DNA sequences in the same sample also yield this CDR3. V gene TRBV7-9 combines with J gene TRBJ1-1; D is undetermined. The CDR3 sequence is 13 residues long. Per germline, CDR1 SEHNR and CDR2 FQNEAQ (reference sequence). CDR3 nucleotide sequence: TGTGCCAGCAGCTCGTACACCGACACCGAAGCTTTCTTT. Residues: CASSSYTDTEAFF.

In DNA form, the CDR3 reads TGCAGTGCTGGAGGATCTCTTCAGACCCAGTACTTC. This translates into CSAGGSLQTQYF. The rearrangement joins TRBV20-1 to TRBJ2-5; maybe TRBD2 (5 bases). CDR1 DFQATT and CDR2 SNEGSKA come from the germline V gene (reference sequence). The CDR3 is 12 amino acids. Trimming removed 5 bases from V and 6 bases from J, with 13 bases in between.

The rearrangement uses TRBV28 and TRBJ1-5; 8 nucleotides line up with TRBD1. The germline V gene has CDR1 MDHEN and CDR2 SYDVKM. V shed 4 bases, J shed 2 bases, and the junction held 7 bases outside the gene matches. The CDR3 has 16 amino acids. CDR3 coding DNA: TGTGCCAGCAGTTCCCGGACAGGGACGGGCAATCAGCCCCAGCATTTT. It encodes CASSSRTGTGNQPQHF.

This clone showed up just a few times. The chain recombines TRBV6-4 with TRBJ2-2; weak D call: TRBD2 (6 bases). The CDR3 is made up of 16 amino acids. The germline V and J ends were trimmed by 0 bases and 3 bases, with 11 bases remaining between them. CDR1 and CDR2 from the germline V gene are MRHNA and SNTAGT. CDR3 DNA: TGTGCCAGCAGTGACTCGGGGCCGGGAGACACCGGGGAGCTGTTTTTT. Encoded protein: CASSDSGPGDTGELFF.

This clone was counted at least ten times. The CDR3 DNA is TGTGCCAGCAGTGAAGCGGGAGGCACAGATACGCAGTATTTT. Its translation: CASSEAGGTDTQYF. The J gene is TRBJ2-3, the V gene TRBV6-4, with TRBD2 matching over 8 bases. V trimming: 3 bases; J trimming: 1 base; junction bases outside the gene matches: 0. CDR1 is MRHNA, CDR2 SNTAGT, per germline. The CDR3 is made up of 14 amino acids.

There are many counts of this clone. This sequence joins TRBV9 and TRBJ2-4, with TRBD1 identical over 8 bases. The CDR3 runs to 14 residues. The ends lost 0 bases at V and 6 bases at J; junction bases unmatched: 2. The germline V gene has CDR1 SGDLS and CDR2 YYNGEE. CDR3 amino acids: CASSVGQGANIQYF. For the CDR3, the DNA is TGTGCCAGCAGCGTAGGGCAGGGGGCAAACATTCAGTACTTC.

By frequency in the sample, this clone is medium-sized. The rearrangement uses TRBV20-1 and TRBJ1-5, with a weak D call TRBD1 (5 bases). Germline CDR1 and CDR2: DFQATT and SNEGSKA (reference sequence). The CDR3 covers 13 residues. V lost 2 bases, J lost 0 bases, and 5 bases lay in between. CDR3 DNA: TGCAGTGCTAGAACAGGTAGCAATCAGCCCCAGCATTTT. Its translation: CSARTGSNQPQHF.

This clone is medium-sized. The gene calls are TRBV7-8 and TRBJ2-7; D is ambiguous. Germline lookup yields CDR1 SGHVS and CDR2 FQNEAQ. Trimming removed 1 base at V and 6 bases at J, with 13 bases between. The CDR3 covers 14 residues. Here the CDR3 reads CASSLVVGVREQYF. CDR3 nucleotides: TGTGCCAGCAGCTTAGTCGTTGGGGTTCGCGAGCAGTACTTC.

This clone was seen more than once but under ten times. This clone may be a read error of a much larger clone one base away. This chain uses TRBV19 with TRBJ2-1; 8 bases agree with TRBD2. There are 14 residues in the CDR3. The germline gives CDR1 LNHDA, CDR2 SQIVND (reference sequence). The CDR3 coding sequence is TGTGCCAGTAGTGTTAAGAGCGGGAGTGATGATCAGTTCTTC. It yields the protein CASSVKSGSDDQFF.

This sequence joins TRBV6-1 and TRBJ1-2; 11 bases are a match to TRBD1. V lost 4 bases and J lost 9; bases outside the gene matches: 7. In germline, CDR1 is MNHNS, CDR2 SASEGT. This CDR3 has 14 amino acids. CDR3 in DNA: TGTGCCAGCAGTGTCGGGACAGGGGGAAGGAGCTACACCTTC. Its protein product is CASSVGTGGRSYTF.

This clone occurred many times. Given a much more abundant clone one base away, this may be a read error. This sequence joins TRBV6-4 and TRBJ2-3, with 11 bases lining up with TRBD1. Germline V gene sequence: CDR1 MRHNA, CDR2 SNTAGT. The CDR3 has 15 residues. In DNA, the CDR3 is TGTGCCAACAGTGACTCGGGACAGGGGGCAGATACGCAGTATTTT. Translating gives CANSDSGQGADTQYF.

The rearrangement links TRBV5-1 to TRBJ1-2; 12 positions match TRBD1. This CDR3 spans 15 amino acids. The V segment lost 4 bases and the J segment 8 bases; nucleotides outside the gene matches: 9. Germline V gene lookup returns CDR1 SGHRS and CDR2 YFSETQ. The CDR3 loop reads CASSVSGTGGAGYTF. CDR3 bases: TGCGCCAGCAGCGTATCCGGGACAGGGGGCGCGGGCTACACCTTC.

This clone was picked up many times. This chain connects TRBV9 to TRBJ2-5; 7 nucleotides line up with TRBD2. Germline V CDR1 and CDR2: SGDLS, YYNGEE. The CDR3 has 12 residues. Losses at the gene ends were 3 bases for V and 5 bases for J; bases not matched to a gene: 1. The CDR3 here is CASSAGGETQYF. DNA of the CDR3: TGTGCCAGCAGCGCCGGGGGGGAGACCCAGTACTTC. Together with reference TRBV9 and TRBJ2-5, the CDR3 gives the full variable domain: DSGVTQTPKHLITATGQRVTLRCSPRSGDLSVYWYQQSLDQGLQFLIQYYNGEERAKGNILERFSAQQFPDLHSELNLSSLELGDSALYFCASSAGGETQYFGPGTRLLVL.

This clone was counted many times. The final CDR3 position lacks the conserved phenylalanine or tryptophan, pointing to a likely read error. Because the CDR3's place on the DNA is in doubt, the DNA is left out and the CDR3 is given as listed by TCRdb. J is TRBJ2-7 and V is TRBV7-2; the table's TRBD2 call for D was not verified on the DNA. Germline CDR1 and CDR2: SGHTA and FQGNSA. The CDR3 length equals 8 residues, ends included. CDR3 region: CASSTQAG.

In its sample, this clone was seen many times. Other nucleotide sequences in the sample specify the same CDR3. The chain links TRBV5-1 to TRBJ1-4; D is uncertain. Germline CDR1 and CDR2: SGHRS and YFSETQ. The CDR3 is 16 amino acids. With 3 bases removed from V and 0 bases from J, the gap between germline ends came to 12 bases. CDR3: CASSSSGSATNEKLFF. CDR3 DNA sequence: TGCGCCAGCAGCTCCTCTGGGTCCGCAACTAATGAAAAACTGTTTTTT.

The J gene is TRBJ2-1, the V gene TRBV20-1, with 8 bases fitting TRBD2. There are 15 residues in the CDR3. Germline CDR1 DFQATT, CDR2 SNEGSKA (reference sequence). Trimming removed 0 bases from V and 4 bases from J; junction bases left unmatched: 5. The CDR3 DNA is TGCAGTGCTAGAGAGGGGAGCGGGAGTTACAATGAGCAGTTCTTC. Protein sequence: CSAREGSGSYNEQFF.